This passage covers 12 T cell receptor beta chains from one sample sequenced in a study of PD-1 blockade in mismatch repair-deficient tumors. Clones were read by immunoSEQ multiplex PCR, and TCRdb kept only the in-frame ones, dropping some. The table includes tens of thousands of clones, about 72% detected once. The sequencing used peripheral blood, collected 2 weeks after starting pembrolizumab. The receptors stem from an adult with mismatch repair-deficient cancer.

CDR3 protein: CASSPGVGFPGYF. For the CDR3, the DNA is TGTGCCAGCTCACCTGGAGTTGGTTTTCCTGGGTACTTC. V is TRBV18 and J is TRBJ2-7; D unclear. V lost 3 bases and J 12 bases, leaving 18 bases between the germline ends. From germline, CDR1 is KGHSH and CDR2 LQKENI. The CDR3 sequence is 13 residues long.

The chain couples TRBV29-1 to TRBJ1-1; TRBD1 matches 7 bases. CDR3 length: 13 amino acids. CDR1 SQVTM and CDR2 ANQGSEA come from the germline V gene. V was pared by 5 bases and J by 1 base, with 4 bases of the junction left unmatched. The CDR3 loop reads CSVNRDRNTEAFF. The CDR3 DNA reads as TGCAGCGTTAACCGGGACAGGAACACTGAAGCTTTCTTT.

The chain employs TRBV25-1 and TRBJ1-1, with 8 bases identical to TRBD1. Germline V lookup: CDR1 MGHDK, CDR2 SYGVNS. The CDR3 length is 13 residues. Trimming removed 8 bases from V and 1 base from J; junction bases left unmatched: 3. Here the CDR3 reads CASGDRWNTEAFF. CDR3 nucleotides: TGTGCCAGCGGGGACAGGTGGAACACTGAAGCTTTCTTT.

In its sample, this clone is medium-sized. The chain joins TRBV19 to TRBJ2-1; D is possibly TRBD2 (6 bases). Looked up from germline, CDR1 is LNHDA and CDR2 is SQIVND (reference sequence). Trimming took off 1 base at V and 6 bases at J, with 19 bases between the two ends. The CDR3 has 17 amino acids. CDR3 in DNA: TGTGCCAGTAGTATAGGGGCGGGCCTAGCGATTTCCAATGAGCAGTTCTTC. Translated: CASSIGAGLAISNEQFF.

This chain links TRBV12-1 with TRBJ2-7; no check of the table's D call, TRBD2, against the DNA was made. TRBV12-1 is a known pseudogene. The CDR3 has 13 residues. In nucleotides, the CDR3 is TGTGCCAGCAGCTTTGGAGCGGGTTACGAGCAGTACTTC. It encodes CASSFGAGYEQYF.

The J gene is TRBJ2-7, the V gene TRBV6-1; tentatively, D is TRBD1 (5 bases). V lost 5 bases and J lost 3, with 14 bases in between. CDR1 MNHNS and CDR2 SASEGT come from the germline V gene. This CDR3 region has 14 residues. The CDR3 sequence is CASSSPGSLYEQYF. For the CDR3, the DNA is TGTGCCAGCAGTTCTCCAGGGTCGCTCTACGAGCAGTACTTC.

The DNA for the CDR3 is TGTGCCAGCATGTCGGACAGGGGGAATCAGCCCCAGCATTTT. Protein product: CASMSDRGNQPQHF. This chain uses TRBV2 with TRBJ1-5, with 10 bases aligning to TRBD1. From germline, CDR1 is SNHLY and CDR2 FYNNEI. The CDR3 is made up of 14 amino acids. Unmatched junction bases numbered 4, after V lost 7 bases and J lost 4 bases. The whole variable domain, filled in from reference TRBV2 and TRBJ1-5, reads EPEVTQTPSHQVTQMGQEVILRCVPISNHLYFYWYRQILGQKVEFLVSFYNNEISEKSEIFDDQFSVERPDGSNFTLKIRSTKLEDSAMYFCASMSDRGNQPQHFGDGTRLSIL.

The chain employs TRBV21-1 and TRBJ1-5; TRBD1 is taken as the D call from the table, unchecked against the DNA. TRBV21-1 is given as a pseudogene. The CDR3 consists of 14 residues. DNA of the CDR3: TGTGCCAGCAGCGCCGACAGGACCAATCAGCCCCAGCATTTT. This translates into CASSADRTNQPQHF.

The V gene is TRBV7-9, the J gene TRBJ2-5, with TRBD2 matching over 11 bases. The CDR3 totals 16 residues. V was pared by 5 bases and J by 2 bases, with 7 bases of the junction left unmatched. Germline-derived CDR1 and CDR2 are SEHNR and FQNEAQ (reference sequence). The CDR3 nucleotides read TGTGCCAGCAGCATTGGGACTAGCGGAGAACAAGAGACCCAGTACTTC. It translates to CASSIGTSGEQETQYF.

Only one count was recorded for this clone. The V call is TRBV7-2, the J call TRBJ2-7; D call uncertain. The V gene lost 5 bases and the J gene lost 2 bases, with 10 bases spanning the gap. CDR3 length equals 13 residues. From germline, CDR1 is SGHTA and CDR2 FQGNSA. CDR3 sequence: CASSLYRTYEQYF. As DNA, the CDR3 is TGTGCCAGCAGCCTATACAGAACCTACGAGCAGTACTTC.

The chain recombines TRBV5-6 with TRBJ2-3; 11 nucleotides align to TRBD2. CDR3 length: 14 residues. Germline V lookup: CDR1 SGHDT, CDR2 YYEEEE. Germline trimming cut 5 bases from V and 5 bases from J; bases unmatched to any gene: 4. Here the CDR3 reads CASRRLAGRDTQYF. In DNA, the CDR3 is TGTGCCAGCAGAAGACTAGCGGGACGAGATACGCAGTATTTT.

The chain links TRBV10-1 to TRBJ2-3; maybe TRBD2 (6 bases). This CDR3 has 14 residues. Trimming left V 0 bases short and J 4 bases short, with 8 bases between. From germline, CDR1 is WNHNN and CDR2 SYGVQD (reference sequence). CDR3 region: CASSESLAADTQYF. The CDR3 coding sequence is TGCGCCAGCAGTGAGTCACTAGCAGCAGATACGCAGTATTTT.